One and the same sample provided the 26 T cell receptor beta chains below, sequenced in a study of cytotoxic CD8 clonotypes in ibrutinib-treated CLL. TCRdb's copy holds only in-frame clones and misses some; the assay was immunoSEQ multiplex PCR. The sample yields 300,000 to 400,000 clones, around 66% seen once. Sequenced material: PBMCs, taken after 36 months of ibrutinib treatment. The receptor set was obtained from a human donor with chronic lymphocytic leukemia.

This chain joins TRBV5-1 and TRBJ2-5; D possibly corresponds to TRBD1 (6 bases). V shed 1 base and J shed 2 bases, with 12 bases lying between them. Germline CDR1 reads SGHRS; CDR2 reads YFSETQ. The CDR3 is 15 residues long. CDR3 sequence reads: CASSLFPTGQETQYF. The CDR3 DNA sequence: TGCGCCAGCAGCTTGTTTCCGACAGGTCAAGAGACCCAGTACTTC. The full variable domain, its missing parts supplied by reference TRBV5-1 and TRBJ2-5, is KAGVTQTPRYLIKTRGQQVTLSCSPISGHRSVSWYQQTPGQGLQFLFEYFSETQRNKGNFPGRFSGRQFSNSRSEMNVSTLELGDSALYLCASSLFPTGQETQYFGPGTRLLVL.

V and J are TRBV29-1 and TRBJ2-1; D unresolved. Deletions cut 2 bases from V and 9 bases from J, with 8 bases between. The CDR3 consists of 11 residues. The V gene's germline CDR1 is SQVTM and CDR2 ANQGSEA. The CDR3 here is CSVEKGTEQFF. CDR3 in DNA: TGCAGCGTTGAAAAAGGAACTGAGCAGTTCTTC.

The CDR3 protein is CATFKDIARGEQYF. For the CDR3, the DNA is TGTGCCACCTTCAAGGACATAGCAAGGGGCGAGCAGTACTTC. This chain links TRBV2 with TRBJ2-7, with a tentative D call TRBD1 (5 bases). CDR1 and CDR2 (germline): SNHLY, FYNNEI. CDR3 length: 14 residues. V lost 10 bases and J 6 bases, leaving 22 bases between the germline ends.

Here the CDR3 reads CASSMTGAYEQYF. The CDR3 region has the DNA TGTGCCAGCAGCATGACAGGGGCATACGAGCAGTACTTC. This chain uses TRBV7-3 with TRBJ2-7; 8 nucleotides align to TRBD1. With V trimmed by 5 bases and J by 4 bases, 4 bases remained unmatched. The CDR3 consists of 13 residues. Germline CDR1 is SGHTA and CDR2 is FQGTGA.

This sequence joins TRBV18 and TRBJ2-7; a possible D gene is TRBD2 (6 bases). V lost 2 bases, J lost 2 bases, and 10 bases lay in between. The CDR3 runs 14 residues. Germline V gene sequence: CDR1 KGHSH, CDR2 LQKENI. CDR3 sequence: CASSPGGAAYEQYF. CDR3 nucleotides: TGTGCCAGCTCACCAGGAGGGGCAGCCTACGAGCAGTACTTC.

CDR3 sequence: CASSSVAGGPDTQYF. In DNA form, the CDR3 reads TGCGCCAGCAGCTCTGTAGCGGGGGGGCCAGATACGCAGTATTTT. This chain joins TRBV5-1 and TRBJ2-3, with 11 bases aligning to TRBD2. Losses at the gene ends were 3 bases for V and 4 bases for J; bases not matched to a gene: 4. CDR1 is SGHRS and CDR2 is YFSETQ in the germline V gene. This CDR3 has 15 residues.

The V and J genes are TRBV5-1 and TRBJ2-1, with 13 positions matching TRBD2. The CDR3 consists of 16 residues. CDR1 and CDR2 from the germline V gene are SGHRS and YFSETQ. Trimming took 4 bases from V and 10 from J; bases not matched to a gene: 11. In DNA form, the CDR3 reads TGCGCCAGCAGCACCTCCGGGACTAGCGGGATTGAGGAGCAGTTCTTC. Translating gives CASSTSGTSGIEEQFF.

The chain joins TRBV5-6 to TRBJ2-7, with unresolved D. V lost 0 bases and J lost 0, with 10 bases in between. This CDR3 is built from 15 residues. From germline, CDR1 is SGHDT and CDR2 YYEEEE. The CDR3 DNA follows: TGTGCCAGCAGCTTGGTTGGCTACCTCTCCTACGAGCAGTACTTC. Protein: CASSLVGYLSYEQYF.

The chain combines TRBV18 with TRBJ1-2; unclear D gene. Germline lookup yields CDR1 KGHSH and CDR2 LQKENI. The CDR3 has 14 residues. Trimming shortened V by 2 bases and J by 0 bases, and 7 bases separated the two germline ends. The CDR3 protein is CASSPGLTNYGYTF. The CDR3 bases are TGTGCCAGCTCACCAGGGCTCACTAACTATGGCTACACCTTC.

The V gene is TRBV29-1, the J gene TRBJ2-7; perhaps TRBD2 as D (6 bases). Trimming shortened V by 6 bases and J by 1 base, and 13 bases separated the two germline ends. Per germline, CDR1 SQVTM and CDR2 ANQGSEA. This CDR3 has 13 amino acids. The chain's CDR3 is CSVGGGKSYEQYF. The CDR3, as DNA: TGCAGCGTGGGAGGTGGCAAATCCTACGAGCAGTACTTC.

This rearrangement joins TRBV25-1 to TRBJ2-7, with D hard to call. The V gene's germline CDR1 is MGHDK and CDR2 SYGVNS. This CDR3 contains 14 residues. Trimming removed 8 bases at V and 0 bases at J, with 14 bases between. The DNA of the CDR3 is TGTGCCAGCGAGGCCCCCTATCACTCCTACGAGCAGTACTTC. This sequence encodes CASEAPYHSYEQYF.

The CDR3 spells CASRTGGNQPQHF. Written as DNA, the CDR3 is TGTGCCAGTAGAACAGGGGGCAATCAGCCCCAGCATTTT. This chain connects TRBV19 to TRBJ1-5, with 7 bases lining up with TRBD1. J gave up 2 bases and V 6 bases, and 1 base lay outside the gene matches. Germline CDR1 LNHDA, CDR2 SQIVND (reference sequence). This CDR3 spans 13 amino acids.

V gene TRBV18 combines with J gene TRBJ1-6; the D gene is possibly TRBD1 (5 bases). V lost 1 base, J lost 8 bases, and 12 bases lay in between. The V gene's germline CDR1 is KGHSH and CDR2 LQKENI. The CDR3 totals 15 residues. CDR3 sequence reads: CASSPLMGDHSPLHF. The DNA of the CDR3 is TGTGCCAGCTCACCACTCATGGGGGACCATTCACCCCTCCACTTT.

The V call is TRBV4-1, the J call TRBJ2-2, with 7 bases lining up with TRBD2. Trimming took 4 bases from V and 5 from J; bases not matched to a gene: 16. The CDR3 covers 18 residues. Germline loops: CDR1 MGHRA, CDR2 YSYEKL. CDR3 in amino acids: CASSPPGGDGGDTGELFF. Here the CDR3 DNA reads TGCGCCAGCAGCCCGCCGGGGGGTGATGGGGGAGATACCGGGGAGCTGTTTTTT.

The gene calls are TRBV13 and TRBJ2-1, with TRBD1 matching 8 bases. The length of the CDR3 is 15 residues. Looked up from germline, CDR1 is PRHDT and CDR2 is FYEKMQ (reference sequence). J was trimmed by 7 bases and V by 5 bases; bases with no gene match: 10. Here the CDR3 DNA reads TGTGCCAGCAGCACCCGGGGACAGGTGGGGAATGAGCAGTTCTTC. Translating it yields CASSTRGQVGNEQFF.

The V call is TRBV28, the J call TRBJ2-2; TRBD1 matches 8 bases. The CDR3 runs 15 residues. The junction had 6 bases not matched to a gene; V was cut back by 5 bases and J by 4 bases. Germline-derived CDR1 and CDR2 are MDHEN and SYDVKM. The CDR3: CASSRQGKGTGELFF. CDR3 DNA sequence: TGTGCCAGCAGTCGACAGGGGAAGGGCACCGGGGAGCTGTTTTTT.

In nucleotides, the CDR3 is TGTGCCACCAGCCACGGACAGGGGTTCTGGGAGCAGTACTTC. This translates into CATSHGQGFWEQYF. The chain recombines TRBV10-3 with TRBJ2-7; 9 bases align to TRBD1. CDR3 length equals 14 residues. Germline V gives CDR1 ENHRY, CDR2 SYGVKD. Trimming at V came to 10 bases and at J to 7 bases, leaving 14 bases not matched to a gene.

This chain joins TRBV4-1 and TRBJ1-5; D remains ambiguous. The germline V gene has CDR1 MGHRA and CDR2 YSYEKL. Between the trimmed V and J ends, which lost 0 bases and 4 bases, there was a span of 13 bases. CDR3 size: 16 residues. The CDR3 DNA reads as TGCGCCAGCAGCCAAGAGAATCCCGTGTTGAATCAGCCCCAGCATTTT. Residues: CASSQENPVLNQPQHF.

This clone appeared a few times. The chain joins TRBV23-1 to TRBJ1-1; 7 nucleotides line up with TRBD1. TRBV23-1 is flagged as an ORF with uncertain function. This CDR3 is built from 14 residues. Trimming cost V 2 bases and J 3 bases; bases outside gene matches: 3. The CDR3 DNA reads TGCGCCAGCAGTCAACAGGGGGACGACACTGAAGCTTTCTTT. This sequence encodes CASSQQGDDTEAFF.

This clone has only a few counts. The chain uses TRBV11-2 and TRBJ2-4, with D unresolved. Trimming shortened V by 3 bases and J by 3 bases, and 12 bases separated the two germline ends. The V gene's germline CDR1 is SGHAT and CDR2 FQNNGV. The CDR3 is 15 amino acids. The CDR3 nucleotides are TGTGCCAGCAGCTTCTCCGATGGGGTCAAAAACATTCAGTACTTC. Its translation is CASSFSDGVKNIQYF.

The gene calls are TRBV19 and TRBJ2-1, with TRBD2 matching over 11 bases. Germline CDR1 LNHDA, CDR2 SQIVND (reference sequence). V was pared by 3 bases and J by 3 bases, with 4 bases of the junction left unmatched. CDR3 length equals 16 residues. Written as DNA, the CDR3 is TGTGCCAGTAGTATCCAACTAGCGGGGGTCTACAATGAGCAGTTCTTC. Its protein is CASSIQLAGVYNEQFF.

The V gene is TRBV7-9, the J gene TRBJ2-1; 8 nucleotides line up with TRBD2. V shed 5 bases and J 5 bases; nucleotides not matched to a gene: 11. The germline gives CDR1 SEHNR, CDR2 FQNEAQ (reference sequence). The CDR3 has 16 amino acids. CDR3 sequence: CASSPLAGYLDNEQFF. CDR3 nucleotides: TGTGCCAGCAGCCCATTAGCGGGATACCTAGACAATGAGCAGTTCTTC.

The chain uses TRBV5-5 and TRBJ1-5; possible D gene TRBD1, 5 bases. The V gene lost 2 bases and the J gene lost 10 bases, with 19 bases spanning the gap. Per germline, CDR1 SGHKS and CDR2 YYEKEE (reference sequence). The CDR3 is made up of 15 amino acids. CDR3 in amino acids: CASSLDGARVTPQHF. The CDR3 nucleotides are TGTGCCAGCAGCTTAGATGGGGCGCGGGTGACCCCCCAGCATTTT. Complete variable domain (other parts from reference TRBV5-5 and TRBJ1-5): DAGVTQSPTHLIKTRGQQVTLRCSPISGHKSVSWYQQVLGQGPQFIFQYYEKEERGRGNFPDRFSARQFPNYSSELNVNALLLGDSALYLCASSLDGARVTPQHFGDGTRLSIL.

This clone was seen only a few times. The chain joins TRBV4-1 to TRBJ2-1, with D hard to call. CDR3 length: 13 amino acids. V was pared by 0 bases and J by 7 bases, with 7 bases between. Germline V gives CDR1 MGHRA, CDR2 YSYEKL. The CDR3 is CASSQDSSNEQFF. The CDR3 nucleotides are TGCGCCAGCAGCCAAGATTCAAGTAATGAGCAGTTCTTC.

The rearrangement joins TRBV2 to TRBJ2-7, with TRBD2 as a possible D gene (6 bases). CDR3 length: 17 amino acids. Germline values: CDR1 SNHLY, CDR2 FYNNEI. Trimming left V 5 bases short and J 2 bases short, with 22 bases between. As DNA, the CDR3 is TGTGCCAGCAGTACCACCATGTCTAGAAGCGGGCCCTACGAGCAGTACTTC. Its protein is CASSTTMSRSGPYEQYF.

This clone appeared a single time. The rearrangement links TRBV10-1 to TRBJ2-7, with unresolved D. The CDR3 loop spans 12 amino acids. The germline V gene has CDR1 WNHNN and CDR2 SYGVQD (reference sequence). The V end lost 2 bases, the J end lost 6 bases, and 8 bases lay between the germline ends. Here the CDR3 reads CASSENKGEQYF. CDR3 coding DNA: TGCGCCAGCAGTGAGAACAAGGGCGAGCAGTACTTC.